This T cell receptor beta chain was captured in a study of cytomegalovirus exposure and HLA in healthy donors. PCR was performed using 60 Vbeta and 13 Jbeta primers. Using immunoSEQ multiplex PCR, the repertoire was profiled, and TCRdb retains in-frame clones only, with some absent. The sample holds around 270,000 clones, roughly 80% seen once. V was clipped by 5 bases and J by 14 bases, with 25 bases between them. Germline V gives CDR1 SEHNR, CDR2 FQNEAQ (reference sequence). CDR3 length: 15 residues. The sequenced sample was PBMCs. This TCR was recovered from a girl aged 2 to 10 in good health and CMV-seronegative. The chain employs TRBV7-9 and TRBJ2-1; maybe TRBD2 (7 bases). CDR3 nucleotides: TGTGCCAGCAGCCCGATAGGGGGGGTTGGGAGGAAGGAGTTCTTC. Translating gives CASSPIGGVGRKEFF.